Described below is a single TCR beta chain sequence and its context. This entry comes from a study of blood T cell repertoires in COVID-19. Study at large: Spain, Italy and the United States supplied samples that represented acute and convalescent COVID-19. T cells, B-cell-depleted T cells, or PBMCs provided the cDNA or gDNA that served as material.

Methods used by the authors: Amplification from reference gene primers served as the basis for estimated nucleated cell counts. The protocol was immunoSEQ multiplex PCR, while the TCRdb copy is restricted to in-frame clones and leaves out a portion. The V and J calls and clone size are taken from that table; D and trimming were inferred from the DNA. This table holds 150,000 to 180,000 clones, approximately 80% found once. The CDR3 runs to 19 residues. The ends lost 0 bases at V and 4 bases at J; junction bases unmatched: 14. Germline loops: CDR1 MGHRA, CDR2 YSYEKL. This clonotype originated in a woman between 55 and 75 years old with acute or convalescent COVID-19. Sequences were obtained from peripheral blood. This rearrangement joins TRBV4-1 to TRBJ1-2; 10 bases agree with TRBD1. The CDR3 is CASSQDNHPGQGNLYGYTF. The DNA of the CDR3 is TGCGCCAGCAGCCAAGACAACCACCCGGGACAGGGGAATCTCTATGGCTACACCTTC.